Included here is one T cell receptor beta chain sequence, with context. Each CDR3 protein gets one entry after TCRdb re-called the 5' RACE reads with MiXCR. The sample includes 150,000 to 200,000 distinct CDR3 sequences, about 21% seen only once; the top ten take around 23%. Germline-derived CDR1 and CDR2 are MNHNS and SASEGT. Trimming cost V 5 bases and J 3 bases, with 16 bases left between them. The CDR3 consists of 15 residues. This sample stems from a study of T-cell memory formation after mild COVID-19. The clonotype originates from an adult woman who had mild COVID-19 (a few samples of this study predate the infection). Cell type and time point are not known. The sequencing input was PBMCs or a T cell subset sorted from them (not recorded which). This chain connects TRBV6-1 to TRBJ1-2, with D perhaps matching TRBD1 (5 bases). The CDR3 DNA is TGTGCCAGCAGTTGGATGGATCAGGGTTACTATGGCTACACCTTC. Its translation is CASSWMDQGYYGYTF.